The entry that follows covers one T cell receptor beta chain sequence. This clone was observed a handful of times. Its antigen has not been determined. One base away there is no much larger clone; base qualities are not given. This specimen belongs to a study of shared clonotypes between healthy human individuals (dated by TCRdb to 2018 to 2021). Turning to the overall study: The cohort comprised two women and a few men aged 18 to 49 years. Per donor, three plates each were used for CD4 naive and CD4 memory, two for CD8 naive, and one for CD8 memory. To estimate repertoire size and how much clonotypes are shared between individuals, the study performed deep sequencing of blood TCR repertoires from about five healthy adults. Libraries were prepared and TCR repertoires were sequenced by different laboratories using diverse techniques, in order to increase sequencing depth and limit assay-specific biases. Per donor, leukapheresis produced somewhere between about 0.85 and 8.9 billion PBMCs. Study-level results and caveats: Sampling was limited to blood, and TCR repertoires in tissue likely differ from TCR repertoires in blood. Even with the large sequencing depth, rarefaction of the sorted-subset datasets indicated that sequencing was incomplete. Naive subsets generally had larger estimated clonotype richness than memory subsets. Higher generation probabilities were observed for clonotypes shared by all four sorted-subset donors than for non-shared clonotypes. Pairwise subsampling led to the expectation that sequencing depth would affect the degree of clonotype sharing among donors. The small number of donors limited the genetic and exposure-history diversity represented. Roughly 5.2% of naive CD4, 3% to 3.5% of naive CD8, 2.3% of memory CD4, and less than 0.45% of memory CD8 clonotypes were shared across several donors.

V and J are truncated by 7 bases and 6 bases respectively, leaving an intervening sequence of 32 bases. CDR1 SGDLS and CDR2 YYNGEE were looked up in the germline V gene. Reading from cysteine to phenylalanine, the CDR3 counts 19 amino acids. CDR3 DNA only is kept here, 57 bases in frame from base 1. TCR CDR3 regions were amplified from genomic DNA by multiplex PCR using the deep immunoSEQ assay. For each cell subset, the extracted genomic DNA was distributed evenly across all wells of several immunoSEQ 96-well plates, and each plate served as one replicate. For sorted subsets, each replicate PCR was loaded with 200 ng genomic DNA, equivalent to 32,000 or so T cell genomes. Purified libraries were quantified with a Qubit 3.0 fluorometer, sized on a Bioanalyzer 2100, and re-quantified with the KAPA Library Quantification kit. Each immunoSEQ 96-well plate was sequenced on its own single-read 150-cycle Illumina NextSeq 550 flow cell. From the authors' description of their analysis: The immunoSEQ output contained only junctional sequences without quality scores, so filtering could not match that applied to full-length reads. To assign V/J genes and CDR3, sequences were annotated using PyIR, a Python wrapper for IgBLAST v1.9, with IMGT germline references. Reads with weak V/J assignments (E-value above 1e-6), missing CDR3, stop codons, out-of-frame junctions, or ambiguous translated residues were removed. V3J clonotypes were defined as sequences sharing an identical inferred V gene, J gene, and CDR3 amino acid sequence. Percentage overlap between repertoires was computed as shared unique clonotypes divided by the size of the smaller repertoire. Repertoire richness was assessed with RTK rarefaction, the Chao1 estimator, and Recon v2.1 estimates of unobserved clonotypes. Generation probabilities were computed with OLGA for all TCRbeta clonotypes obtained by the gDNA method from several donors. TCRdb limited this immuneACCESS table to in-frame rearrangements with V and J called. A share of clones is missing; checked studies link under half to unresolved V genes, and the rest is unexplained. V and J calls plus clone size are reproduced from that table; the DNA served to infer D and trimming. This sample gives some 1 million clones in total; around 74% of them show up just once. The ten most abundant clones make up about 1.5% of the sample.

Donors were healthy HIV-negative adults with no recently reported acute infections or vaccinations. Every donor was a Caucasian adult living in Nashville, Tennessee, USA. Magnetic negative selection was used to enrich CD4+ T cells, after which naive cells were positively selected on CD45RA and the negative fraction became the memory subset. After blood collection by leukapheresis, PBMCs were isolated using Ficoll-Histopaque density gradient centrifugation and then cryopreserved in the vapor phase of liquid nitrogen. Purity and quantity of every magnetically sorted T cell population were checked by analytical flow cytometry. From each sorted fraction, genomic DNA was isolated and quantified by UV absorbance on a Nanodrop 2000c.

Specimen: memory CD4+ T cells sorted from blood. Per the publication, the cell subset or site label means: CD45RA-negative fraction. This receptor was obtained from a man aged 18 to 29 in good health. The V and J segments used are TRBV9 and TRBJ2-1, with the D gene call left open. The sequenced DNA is TGTGCCAGCGGTAGACCTCTGGACGACACCGGCTATAATCGCAATGAGCAGTTCTTC. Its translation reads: CASGRPLDDTGYNRNEQFF.